The next 19 T cell receptor beta chains were all read from a single sample in a study of blood T cell repertoires in COVID-19. This table comes from immunoSEQ multiplex PCR, and its TCRdb copy is limited to in-frame clones, with some not included. Counted here are about 94,000 clones, roughly 70% occurring once; the ten biggest clones make up less than 5%. Material for sequencing was peripheral blood. The source is a man aged 70 or older with COVID-19, enrolled during active disease.

The genes are TRBV3-1 (or the pseudogene TRBV3-2) and TRBJ2-2, with 7 positions matching TRBD2. V dropped 2 bases and J dropped 2; count of bases not matched to a gene: 5. The CDR3 loop spans 16 amino acids. Germline loops: CDR1 LGHDT, CDR2 YNNKEL (reference sequence). The CDR3 region is CASSQTGTINTGELFF. CDR3 nucleotide sequence: TGTGCCAGCAGCCAAACCGGGACTATTAACACCGGGGAGCTGTTTTTT.

The rearrangement links TRBV28 to TRBJ1-5; no clear D. The CDR3 is 14 residues long. Trimming took off 6 bases at V and 1 base at J, with 10 bases between the two ends. Germline CDR1 MDHEN, CDR2 SYDVKM. The CDR3 DNA sequence: TGTGCCAGCAGCCGCCCCCAGAGCAATCAGCCCCAGCATTTT. Protein product: CASSRPQSNQPQHF.

This clone was seen ten or more times. The gene calls are TRBV10-1 and TRBJ2-3; D unclear. This CDR3 is built from 18 residues. V was shortened by 0 bases and J by 2 bases, with 18 bases between the two germline ends. Per the germline V gene, CDR1 is WNHNN and CDR2 is SYGVQD (reference sequence). Here the CDR3 reads CASSESLVGWSATDTQYF. In DNA, the CDR3 is TGCGCCAGCAGTGAGTCGCTAGTCGGATGGAGCGCCACAGATACGCAGTATTTT.

This chain connects TRBV5-1 to TRBJ2-1; 11 bases map to TRBD2. The CDR3 runs to 17 residues. V was clipped by 0 bases and J by 7 bases; unmatched bases: 9. CDR1 and CDR2 (germline): SGHRS, YFSETQ. The CDR3 region has the DNA TGCGCCAGCAGCTTGGCCATAGTAGCGGGAGGGATGAATGAGCAGTTCTTC. Residues: CASSLAIVAGGMNEQFF.

The chain couples TRBV6-2 or TRBV6-3 to TRBJ1-1; D is unresolved. The V gene's germline CDR1 is MNHEY and CDR2 SVGEGT. Trimming took off 2 bases at V and 1 base at J, with 8 bases between the two ends. This CDR3 is built from 14 residues. For the CDR3, the DNA is TGTGCCAGCAGTTACCCCCCCGGGAACACTGAAGCTTTCTTT. Its protein is CASSYPPGNTEAFF.

The chain combines TRBV6-1 with TRBJ2-6; no clear D gene. Germline V gene sequence: CDR1 MNHNS, CDR2 SASEGT. V lost 2 bases to trimming and J lost 0 bases, with 11 bases between them. CDR3 length: 17 amino acids. CDR3 in amino acids: CASSESYTRSGANVLTF. DNA of the CDR3: TGTGCCAGCAGTGAAAGTTACACCCGCTCTGGGGCCAACGTCCTGACTTTC.

The J gene is TRBJ2-7, the V gene TRBV27, with a tentative D call TRBD1 (5 bases). This CDR3 has 15 residues. Germline CDR1 MNHEY, CDR2 SMNVEV (reference sequence). Trimming shortened V by 5 bases and J by 0 bases, and 14 bases separated the two germline ends. CDR3 sequence reads: CASSPTGRDSYEQYF. CDR3 DNA: TGTGCCAGCAGTCCTACCGGCAGGGACTCCTACGAGCAGTACTTC.

The chain links TRBV10-3 to TRBJ2-5; 7 nucleotides agree with TRBD1. The junction had 8 bases not matched to a gene; V was cut back by 0 bases and J by 7 bases. Germline-derived CDR1 and CDR2 are ENHRY and SYGVKD. This CDR3 is 15 amino acids long. CDR3 coding DNA: TGTGCCATCAGTGAGTCGAACAGGGGCAAGGGGACCCAGTACTTC. Its protein is CAISESNRGKGTQYF.

This chain links TRBV28 with TRBJ2-3; D not resolved. This CDR3 spans 12 amino acids. The ends were cut back, 7 bases at V and 1 base at J, with 6 bases in the middle. The germline gives CDR1 MDHEN, CDR2 SYDVKM. This chain's CDR3 is CASTRGTDTQYF. In nucleotides, the CDR3 is TGTGCCAGCACCCGGGGCACAGATACGCAGTATTTT.

The chain combines TRBV7-2 with TRBJ2-1; 9 positions match TRBD2. The trim removed 4 bases at V and 16 bases at J, leaving 14 bases unmatched. In germline, CDR1 is SGHTA, CDR2 FQGNSA. The CDR3 runs to 14 residues. The CDR3 loop reads CASSSYLRGRECFF. Written as DNA, the CDR3 is TGTGCCAGCAGCTCGTACCTGCGCGGGAGGGAATGTTTCTTC.

This clone occurred a few times. This chain links TRBV6-5 with TRBJ1-3, with D uncertain. Germline lookup yields CDR1 MNHEY and CDR2 SVGAGI. The V and J ends lost 7 bases and 9 bases respectively, with 16 bases between them. The CDR3 length is 13 residues. For the CDR3, the DNA is TGTGCCAGCACCAAGGCCTATGGAGCCACCATATATTTT. Translated: CASTKAYGATIYF.

The chain carries TRBV23-1 and TRBJ1-1; the match to TRBD1 covers 7 bases. TRBV23-1 is an open reading frame whose function is uncertain. V lost 0 bases, J lost 4 bases, and 8 bases stayed unmatched. The CDR3 covers 16 residues. The CDR3 nucleotides are TGCGCCAGCAGTCAATCGGCGGGCAGGGGGACCACTGAAGCTTTCTTT. This encodes CASSQSAGRGTTEAFF.

This rearrangement joins TRBV19 to TRBJ2-1; 9 positions match TRBD2. CDR3 length equals 17 residues. V gave up 0 bases and J gave up 4 bases; unmatched junction bases: 7. From germline, CDR1 is LNHDA and CDR2 SQIVND (reference sequence). CDR3 region: CASSIELTSGLYNEQFF. The DNA of the CDR3 is TGTGCCAGTAGTATAGAGCTGACTAGCGGCCTATACAATGAGCAGTTCTTC. Combining the CDR3 with reference TRBV19 and TRBJ2-1 gives the whole variable domain DGGITQSPKYLFRKEGQNVTLSCEQNLNHDAMYWYRQDPGQGLRLIYYSQIVNDFQKGDIAEGYSVSREKKESFPLTVTSAQKNPTAFYLCASSIELTSGLYNEQFFGPGTRLTVL.

This sequence joins TRBV4-1 and TRBJ2-1; 15 bases map to TRBD2. The CDR3 has 17 amino acids. The trim removed 4 bases at V and 8 bases at J, leaving 9 bases unmatched. From germline, CDR1 is MGHRA and CDR2 YSYEKL. CDR3 in DNA: TGCGCCAGCAGCCGAAAGGGGACTAGCGGGAGGACGGATGAGCAGTTCTTC. As protein: CASSRKGTSGRTDEQFF.

The chain links TRBV30 to TRBJ2-7; TRBD2 agrees at 11 bases. J was trimmed by 3 bases and V by 1 base; bases with no gene match: 2. The CDR3 extends over 14 amino acids. Germline CDR1 is GTSNPN and CDR2 is SVGIG (reference sequence). CDR3 residues: CAWSGLAGNYEQYF. CDR3 nucleotides: TGTGCCTGGAGTGGACTAGCGGGGAACTACGAGCAGTACTTC.

In its sample, this clone was seen a few times. The chain links TRBV20-1 to TRBJ2-1; 11 bases are a match to TRBD2. V lost 3 bases and J lost 9; bases outside the gene matches: 7. This CDR3 is 14 amino acids long. Looked up from germline, CDR1 is DFQATT and CDR2 is SNEGSKA (reference sequence). In DNA form, the CDR3 reads TGCAGTGCTAGTCCGCTAGCGGGAGGATTTGAGCAGTTCTTC. This sequence encodes CSASPLAGGFEQFF.

V and J are TRBV10-3 and TRBJ1-3; D is perhaps TRBD1 (6 bases). CDR1 and CDR2 (germline): ENHRY, SYGVKD. The V gene lost 4 bases and the J gene lost 2 bases, with 9 bases spanning the gap. The CDR3 contains 14 residues. CDR3 protein: CAISGTDTGNTIYF. The CDR3 DNA reads as TGTGCCATCAGTGGGACAGATACTGGAAACACCATATATTTT.

This clone was counted only a few times. The chain has TRBV10-3 and TRBJ1-5; TRBD1 matches at 8 bases. This CDR3 spans 13 amino acids. V lost 4 bases and J lost 4; bases outside the gene matches: 0. Germline V gene sequence: CDR1 ENHRY, CDR2 SYGVKD. CDR3: CAISGTGNQPQHF. The DNA for the CDR3 is TGTGCCATCAGTGGGACAGGGAATCAGCCCCAGCATTTT.

A single count supports this clone. The chain combines TRBV28 with TRBJ2-1; D possibly corresponds to TRBD1 (5 bases). Deletions cut 5 bases from V and 0 bases from J, with 14 bases between. This CDR3 is 16 amino acids long. Germline loops: CDR1 MDHEN, CDR2 SYDVKM. The CDR3 region is CASSPLTASSYNEQFF. CDR3 coding DNA: TGTGCCAGCAGTCCGCTGACAGCTAGCTCCTACAATGAGCAGTTCTTC.